This is a list of T cell receptor beta chains from one sample in a study of control samples from healthy donors and cancer patients. Clones were sequenced by immunoSEQ multiplex PCR, and TCRdb holds only the in-frame ones, with some missing. The profile shows more than 100,000 clones, roughly 86% of them singletons. The sample comprised PBMCs. The receptors were gathered from a man over 45 with head and neck cancer. CDR3s include the opening cysteine and the closing phenylalanine or tryptophan. Fields, in order: V gene, clone size, D gene, CDR3 protein. A D gene is named only where the DNA matches it firmly. Not every row has a clone size; where given, it reads once, few, many or a size class.

v_gene: TRBV5-4
abundance: -
d_gene: -
CDR3aa: CASSPGGGNYGYTF

v_gene: TRBV6-2/TRBV6-3
abundance: -
d_gene: -
CDR3aa: CASSYPARYQPQHF

v_gene: TRBV18
abundance: -
d_gene: -
CDR3aa: CASSTDSNQPQHF

v_gene: TRBV3-1/TRBV3-2
abundance: -
d_gene: TRBD1
CDR3aa: CASSLAGGRATEAFF

v_gene: TRBV28
abundance: once
d_gene: -
CDR3aa: CAACLGRLGTEAFF

v_gene: TRBV7-7
abundance: -
d_gene: -
CDR3aa: CASSLGGNLQETQYF

v_gene: TRBV2
abundance: -
d_gene: -
CDR3aa: CASRLVIYNEQFF

v_gene: TRBV10-1
abundance: -
d_gene: -
CDR3aa: CASMGLTRGNEQFF

v_gene: TRBV6-6
abundance: -
d_gene: -
CDR3aa: CASRETSNQPQHF

v_gene: TRBV5-1
abundance: -
d_gene: TRBD2
CDR3aa: CASSLLAGAADTQYF

v_gene: TRBV28
abundance: -
d_gene: TRBD2
CDR3aa: CASSSSGPYEQFF